This T cell receptor (beta chain) was sequenced in a study of control samples from healthy donors and cancer patients. Clones were read by immunoSEQ multiplex PCR, and TCRdb kept only the in-frame ones, dropping some. Among around 27,000 clones, 65% to 90% were seen once, and the ten largest hold approximately 6.3%. Germline-derived CDR1 and CDR2 are SGHKS and YYEKEE (reference sequence). The CDR3 has 15 amino acids. V dropped 9 bases and J dropped 2 bases, with 17 bases sitting between them. The chain is built from TRBV5-5 and TRBJ2-2; tentative D call: TRBD1 (5 bases). The sequence was collected from a woman in her fifties or sixties with head and neck cancer. The sequencing input was PBMCs. Here the CDR3 reads CATQGYNTNTGELFF. The CDR3 DNA is TGTGCCACCCAGGGCTACAACACAAACACCGGGGAGCTGTTTTTT. Full variable domain (remainder filled in from reference TRBV5-5 and TRBJ2-2): DAGVTQSPTHLIKTRGQQVTLRCSPISGHKSVSWYQQVLGQGPQFIFQYYEKEERGRGNFPDRFSARQFPNYSSELNVNALLLGDSALYLCATQGYNTNTGELFFGEGSRLTVL.